Listed below are T cell receptor beta chains from one sample, sequenced in a study of blood T cell repertoires in COVID-19. Data came from immunoSEQ multiplex PCR; TCRdb stores just in-frame clones and leaves some out. Counted here are approximately 150,000 clones, almost 85% occurring once; the ten biggest clones make up about 2.7%. Sequencing was done on a sample of peripheral blood. The source is an elderly woman with COVID-19, enrolled during active disease. The conserved cysteine and the conserved F or W are not part of the CDR3 here.

CDR3 length,V gene,J gene,CDR3 protein
18,TRBV10-3,TRBJ2-1,AISGLSGGASTSSYNEQF
10,TRBV7-2,TRBJ1-1,ASSPTVAEAF
11,TRBV7-3,TRBJ2-3,ASRREWGDTQY
15,TRBV5-1,TRBJ2-6,ASSLGASLSGANVLT
11,TRBV28,TRBJ1-5,ASTGGVRQPQH
10,TRBV5-1,TRBJ2-5,ASSASQETQY
12,TRBV4-3,TRBJ2-7,ASSHRTGGYEQY
13,TRBV6-5,TRBJ2-1,ASRSGVYGYNEQF
13,TRBV6-5,TRBJ1-5,ASSYSQGVLQPQH
13,TRBV10-1,TRBJ2-1,ASSNPGQGYNEQF
14,TRBV6-2/TRBV6-3,TRBJ2-5,ASSYSGRAVGETQY
10,TRBV1,TRBJ2-7,TSSHRTCEQY
17,TRBV7-3,TRBJ2-3,ASSVKRLAGRSPTDTQY
13,TRBV6-2/TRBV6-3,TRBJ1-5,ASSYRPGSNQPQH
11,TRBV29-1,TRBJ2-3,SADIGGSDTQY
14,TRBV7-2,TRBJ2-7,ASSSGLGKGGFWQY
14,TRBV27,TRBJ1-4,ASSWKNRAGGEKLF
12,TRBV2,TRBJ2-5,ASTRLASQETQY